This T cell receptor (beta chain) was identified in a study of T-cell memory formation after mild COVID-19 (TCRdb year 2021). The study in broad terms: TCR sequence clusters from the two donors were found to be largely donor specific. T-cell clones expanding and contracting after mild COVID-19 in a couple of donors were tracked by longitudinal TCRalpha and TCRbeta repertoire sequencing. The cohort comprised two young, previously healthy adult volunteers, one female and one male. Results the study describes overall, beyond this receptor: Clones that contracted from day 15 to 85 showed balanced CD4/CD8 phenotypes, whereas a second wave of clones that expanded from day 15 to 37 leaned towards CD4+. Contracting CD4+ clones appeared mostly in the CM and EM memory subsets, whereas CD8+ clones were enriched in EMRA. Some responding clones were found in pre-infection memory, which suggests that pre-existing cross-reactive memory T cells took part in the SARS-CoV-2 response. SARS-CoV-2 specificity was not confirmed for the second-wave clones peaking on day 37. The study included only a couple of mild cases, and larger cohorts that include severe cases with pre-infection samples were judged to be necessary.

PBMCs were isolated by Ficoll-Paque density gradient centrifugation. The CDR3 has 15 amino acids, counting the end cysteine and phenylalanine. The sequence is cut down to CDR3 DNA, 45 bases in frame from base 1. CDR1 is given as DFQATT and CDR2 as SNEGSKA, both from the germline V gene (reference sequence). Worth noting for this clonotype: The antigen it binds to is not known. Per-nucleotide qualities are absent, and no much larger clonotype sits a single base away.

The reads were generated on an Illumina NovaSeq 6000. TCRalpha and TCRbeta cDNA libraries were built by 5'RACE with constant-segment primers, adding sample barcodes and unique molecular identifiers. Trizol reagent was used to extract RNA from every sample. Library amplification was performed in two PCR steps, and a second sample barcode and Illumina TruSeq adapters were introduced in the second step. The libraries were sequenced on an Illumina NovaSeq using 2 x 150 bp paired-end reads. Concerning the study's data processing: Demultiplexing of reads and collapsing into UMI-guided consensus sequences were performed with migec v1.2.7. Using mixcr v2.1.11, UMI consensuses were aligned to TRA and TRB V and J templates and then assembled into clonotypes. Clonotypes were classified as expanded or contracted when called significant by both edgeR and NoisET, with noise models trained on biological replicates. For edgeR calls, the thresholds were a false discovery rate-adjusted p below 0.01 and a log2 fold-change of 1. As an exploratory analysis of dynamics, max-normalized trajectories of the 1000 most abundant clonotypes were examined by PCA with hierarchical clustering. Each responding clone was given a CD4 or CD8 phenotype based on the CD4+ and CD8+ repertoires, which had been sequenced separately. Clones were called with MiXCR by TCRdb after fastp trimmed the public reads at Q25, and only in-frame beta chains were retained. Rows matching on CDR3 protein sequence are summarized as one entry with the most common DNA and genes. None of the V and J calls come from the authors' own analysis; TCRdb made them. In all, the sample holds a few hundred thousand distinct CDR3 sequences, and roughly 17% of those were seen once. 22% of the sample comes from the top ten.

The chain is encoded by TRBV20-1 joined to TRBJ2-7; a weak D assignment points to TRBD2 (5 bases agree). Sequenced: PBMCs or a T cell subset sorted from them (not recorded which). The clonotype originates from a man aged 18-30 years who had mild COVID-19 (a few samples of this study predate the infection). The sample titles of this study are shuffled in the database, so cell type and time point are left out; the donor was told from shared clones. DNA sequence: TGCAGCTACTCCCGTGAGACGGGGAGCTCCTACGAGCAGTACTTC. Its product reads: CSYSRETGSSYEQYF.